The 27 T cell receptor beta chains reported below all come from one sample, sequenced in a study of lymphopenia after photon versus proton radiotherapy. Data came from immunoSEQ multiplex PCR; TCRdb stores just in-frame clones and leaves some out. The table lists 150,000 to 200,000 clones, roughly nine tenths of them singletons. Source: peripheral blood, taken from a patient treated with photon-based radiotherapy. The origin of the receptors is a man aged 50 to 60 with gastric cancer.

The V and J genes are TRBV5-1 and TRBJ2-7; D possibly corresponds to TRBD1 (6 bases). The CDR3 has 14 amino acids. In germline, CDR1 is SGHRS, CDR2 YFSETQ. V was clipped by 6 bases and J by 2 bases, with 15 bases between them. Here the CDR3 DNA reads TGCGCCAGCAAGGTAACGGCAGGGGCCTACGAGCAGTACTTC. It is translated as CASKVTAGAYEQYF.

This chain connects TRBV14 to TRBJ1-2; D is unresolved. The germline gives CDR1 SGHDN, CDR2 FVKESK. V lost 4 bases and J 4 bases, leaving 16 bases between the germline ends. The CDR3 runs 15 residues. CDR3 amino acids: CASSPRPSTGYGYTF. The CDR3 coding sequence is TGTGCCAGCAGCCCTAGGCCGTCCACGGGCTATGGCTACACCTTC.

The J gene is TRBJ2-1, the V gene TRBV25-1, with D possibly being TRBD2 (6 bases). Trimming left V 3 bases short and J 7 bases short, with 16 bases between. Germline assignment: CDR1 MGHDK and CDR2 SYGVNS. The length of the CDR3 is 15 residues. CDR3 coding DNA: TGTGCCAGCAGTGACAGTAGGAGGGGCGATAATGAGCAGTTCTTC. Translation: CASSDSRRGDNEQFF.

This chain links TRBV2 with TRBJ2-4; D gene ambiguous. V was shortened by 4 bases and J by 7 bases, with 14 bases between the two germline ends. Germline loops: CDR1 SNHLY, CDR2 FYNNEI. This CDR3 contains 14 residues. The DNA of the CDR3 is TGTGCCAGCAGTGGCGGCAGCTTGGGGAACATTCAGTACTTC. This gives the protein CASSGGSLGNIQYF.

The CDR3 protein is CASSQDYRGTEAFF. The CDR3, as DNA: TGTGCCAGCAGCCAAGATTACAGGGGCACTGAAGCTTTCTTT. The chain carries TRBV14 and TRBJ1-1, with 7 positions matching TRBD1. The CDR3 sequence is 14 residues long. Trimming cost V 0 bases and J 4 bases; bases outside gene matches: 2. Germline CDR1 SGHDN, CDR2 FVKESK.

The chain has TRBV13 and TRBJ1-1; TRBD1 might be the D (6 bases). This CDR3 comprises 18 residues. Per the germline V gene, CDR1 is PRHDT and CDR2 is FYEKMQ (reference sequence). V was shortened by 3 bases and J by 3 bases, with 23 bases between the two germline ends. CDR3 sequence: CASSFFSGFRKGDTEAFF. CDR3 bases: TGTGCCAGCAGCTTCTTCTCTGGGTTTCGGAAGGGGGACACTGAAGCTTTCTTT. Together with reference TRBV13 and TRBJ1-1, the CDR3 gives the full variable domain: AAGVIQSPRHLIKEKRETATLKCYPIPRHDTVYWYQQGPGQDPQFLISFYEKMQSDKGSIPDRFSAQQFSDYHSELNMSSLELGDSALYFCASSFFSGFRKGDTEAFFGQGTRLTVV.

This chain connects TRBV7-2 to TRBJ1-2; D is ambiguous. V shed 5 bases and J shed 3 bases, with 13 bases lying between them. This CDR3 comprises 14 residues. The germline V gene has CDR1 SGHTA and CDR2 FQGNSA. CDR3 in amino acids: CASSPSGRYYGYTF. The CDR3, as DNA: TGTGCCAGCAGCCCCAGCGGCAGGTACTATGGCTACACCTTC. The entire variable domain, with the rest obtained from reference TRBV7-2 and TRBJ1-2, is as follows: GAGVSQSPSNKVTEKGKDVELRCDPISGHTALYWYRQSLGQGLEFLIYFQGNSAPDKSGLPSDRFSAERTGGSVSTLTIQRTQQEDSAVYLCASSPSGRYYGYTFGSGTRLTVV.

The chain employs TRBV7-6 and TRBJ2-2, with 9 nucleotides matching TRBD2. This CDR3 has 16 residues. CDR1 SGHVS and CDR2 FNYEAQ come from the germline V gene. Losses at the gene ends were 1 base for V and 0 bases for J; bases not matched to a gene: 0. The CDR3 nucleotides are TGTGCCAGCAGCTTAGTAGCGGGAGCGAACACCGGGGAGCTGTTTTTT. Encoded protein: CASSLVAGANTGELFF.

V usage is TRBV5-1 and J usage is TRBJ2-3, with D perhaps matching TRBD1 (5 bases). Germline V gene sequence: CDR1 SGHRS, CDR2 YFSETQ. The CDR3 extends over 14 amino acids. V was cut by 7 bases and J by 0 bases, with 12 bases left in between. The CDR3 sequence: CASRQFISTDTQYF. CDR3 coding DNA: TGCGCCAGCCGACAGTTCATTAGCACAGATACGCAGTATTTT. The entire variable domain, with the rest obtained from reference TRBV5-1 and TRBJ2-3, is as follows: KAGVTQTPRYLIKTRGQQVTLSCSPISGHRSVSWYQQTPGQGLQFLFEYFSETQRNKGNFPGRFSGRQFSNSRSEMNVSTLELGDSALYLCASRQFISTDTQYFGPGTRLTVL.

The chain carries TRBV18 and TRBJ2-5; 9 positions agree with TRBD1. J was trimmed by 4 bases and V by 6 bases; bases with no gene match: 3. This CDR3 is built from 13 residues. The germline V gene encodes CDR1 KGHSH and CDR2 LQKENI. CDR3 sequence (DNA): TGTGCCAGCTCGGGACAGGGCGGAGAGACCCAGTACTTC. Its protein is CASSGQGGETQYF.

This chain connects TRBV6-5 to TRBJ1-2; the D is unclear. The V gene lost 0 bases and the J gene lost 8 bases, with 7 bases spanning the gap. CDR3 length: 12 residues. Germline-derived CDR1 and CDR2 are MNHEY and SVGAGI. The CDR3 loop is CASSYSMGGYTF. The CDR3 region has the DNA TGTGCCAGCAGTTACTCGATGGGCGGCTACACCTTC.

The chain links TRBV18 to TRBJ2-3; the match to TRBD2 covers 9 bases. With 3 bases clipped from V and 2 bases from J, the junction kept 3 bases outside the gene matches. The CDR3 length is 15 residues. Germline CDR1 is KGHSH and CDR2 is LQKENI. The CDR3 spells CASSPASGITDTQYF. The CDR3 DNA follows: TGTGCCAGCTCACCGGCTAGCGGGATCACAGATACGCAGTATTTT. Drawing the rest from reference TRBV18 and TRBJ2-3, the complete variable domain is NAGVMQNPRHLVRRRGQEARLRCSPMKGHSHVYWYRQLPEEGLKFMVYLQKENIIDESGMPKERFSAEFPKEGPSILRIQQVVRGDSAAYFCASSPASGITDTQYFGPGTRLTVL.

The V call is TRBV10-3, the J call TRBJ2-2; a possible D gene is TRBD1 (5 bases). Germline CDR1 is ENHRY and CDR2 is SYGVKD. The V end lost 7 bases, the J end lost 1 base, and 7 bases lay between the germline ends. The CDR3 contains 13 residues. The CDR3 coding sequence is TGTGCCATCAATGGACAGAACACCGGGGAGCTGTTTTTT. It specifies CAINGQNTGELFF.

This clone appeared once. The V call is TRBV6-5, the J call TRBJ2-2; no clear D gene. Trimming cost V 6 bases and J 1 base, with 9 bases left between them. Germline CDR1 reads MNHEY; CDR2 reads SVGAGI. The CDR3 consists of 14 residues. The CDR3 DNA reads as TGTGCCAGCAGCCCACGGCTGAACACCGGGGAGCTGTTTTTT. Its protein product is CASSPRLNTGELFF.

The rearrangement joins TRBV28 to TRBJ2-7; no clear D gene. Germline assignment: CDR1 MDHEN and CDR2 SYDVKM. The CDR3 sequence is 13 residues long. Trimming cost V 5 bases and J 0 bases, with 8 bases left between them. The CDR3 spells CASSQINSYEQYF. For the CDR3, the DNA is TGTGCCAGCAGTCAAATCAACTCCTACGAGCAGTACTTC.

This clone has only one observation. V gene TRBV13 combines with J gene TRBJ2-4; D is perhaps TRBD2 (6 bases). Germline V gene sequence: CDR1 PRHDT, CDR2 FYEKMQ (reference sequence). CDR3 length: 14 amino acids. V was clipped by 6 bases and J by 8 bases, with 17 bases between them. CDR3: CASSHGAGKDIQYF. DNA for the CDR3: TGTGCCAGCAGTCACGGGGCGGGGAAGGACATTCAGTACTTC.

This clone showed up just once. V gene TRBV18 combines with J gene TRBJ2-7, with TRBD1 matching 7 bases. V was clipped by 0 bases and J by 2 bases; unmatched bases: 1. The V gene's germline CDR1 is KGHSH and CDR2 LQKENI. This CDR3 is built from 14 residues. The CDR3 loop reads CASSPPQGAYEQYF. CDR3 in DNA: TGTGCCAGCTCACCACCGCAGGGGGCCTACGAGCAGTACTTC.

This clone occurred once. This chain connects TRBV11-3 to TRBJ2-1; 11 bases fit TRBD2. The CDR3 is 16 residues long. V was pared by 4 bases and J by 6 bases, with 8 bases of the junction left unmatched. The germline V gene has CDR1 SGHNT and CDR2 YENEEA. CDR3 nucleotides: TGTGCCAGCAGCTCGTATAGCGGGAGGGCGAGCAATGAGCAGTTCTTC. This sequence encodes CASSSYSGRASNEQFF.

The gene calls are TRBV19 and TRBJ2-7; maybe TRBD1 (5 bases). Germline V gene sequence: CDR1 LNHDA, CDR2 SQIVND (reference sequence). The germline V and J ends were trimmed by 3 bases and 4 bases, with 16 bases remaining between them. The CDR3 totals 15 residues. The CDR3 DNA reads as TGTGCCAGTAGTATGCTTGCAGGGTTAGGATACGAGCAGTACTTC. Its translation is CASSMLAGLGYEQYF.

Here the CDR3 reads CASSAGGQTLPGELFF. The CDR3 nucleotides are TGTGCCAGCAGTGCAGGGGGCCAAACCCTACCCGGGGAGCTGTTTTTT. The genes are TRBV7-2 and TRBJ2-2; 8 bases fit TRBD1. The junction had 12 bases not matched to a gene; V was cut back by 6 bases and J by 6 bases. The germline CDR1 and CDR2 sequences are SGHTA and FQGNSA. The CDR3 runs to 16 residues. The whole variable domain, remainder taken from reference TRBV7-2 and TRBJ2-2, is GAGVSQSPSNKVTEKGKDVELRCDPISGHTALYWYRQSLGQGLEFLIYFQGNSAPDKSGLPSDRFSAERTGGSVSTLTIQRTQQEDSAVYLCASSAGGQTLPGELFFGEGSRLTVL.

V is TRBV7-8 and J is TRBJ2-7; D unclear. Germline CDR1 is SGHVS and CDR2 is FQNEAQ. Trimming took 5 bases from V and 2 from J, leaving 4 bases between them. The CDR3 is 11 amino acids. Here the CDR3 reads CASSATYEQYF. The CDR3 DNA is TGTGCCAGCAGCGCTACCTACGAGCAGTACTTC.

The chain joins TRBV9 to TRBJ2-3; the D call may be TRBD1 or TRBD2 (7 bases each). The germline gives CDR1 SGDLS, CDR2 YYNGEE. The CDR3 is 16 amino acids. V was pared by 2 bases and J by 4 bases, with 17 bases between. CDR3 sequence: CASSVRQGGSADTQYF. The CDR3 DNA reads as TGTGCCAGCAGCGTGCGACAGGGAGGGTCCGCAGATACGCAGTATTTT.

The chain links TRBV19 to TRBJ2-1, with 9 bases fitting TRBD2. The CDR3 is 16 residues long. V was pared by 1 base and J by 7 bases, with 8 bases of the junction left unmatched. Per germline, CDR1 LNHDA and CDR2 SQIVND (reference sequence). CDR3 coding DNA: TGTGCCAGTAGTATAGTAGGCCTAGCGGGACCAAATGAGCAGTTCTTC. Translating it yields CASSIVGLAGPNEQFF. Drawing the rest from reference TRBV19 and TRBJ2-1, the complete variable domain is DGGITQSPKYLFRKEGQNVTLSCEQNLNHDAMYWYRQDPGQGLRLIYYSQIVNDFQKGDIAEGYSVSREKKESFPLTVTSAQKNPTAFYLCASSIVGLAGPNEQFFGPGTRLTVL.

J is TRBJ2-1 and V is TRBV12-1; the table calls TRBD1, which could not be checked here. TRBV12-1 is listed as a pseudogene. The CDR3 has 15 residues. The CDR3 protein is CASSSCVDRMDEQFF. In DNA form, the CDR3 reads TGTGCCAGCAGCTCTTGCGTAGACAGGATGGATGAGCAGTTCTTC.

This clone was seen a few times. This chain joins TRBV28 and TRBJ2-7; 13 nucleotides align to TRBD2. With V trimmed by 6 bases and J by 2 bases, 1 base remained unmatched. CDR1 and CDR2 from the germline V gene are MDHEN and SYDVKM. This CDR3 is 14 amino acids long. CDR3 sequence: CASRGTSGTYEQYF. CDR3 in DNA: TGTGCCAGCAGAGGGACTAGCGGGACCTACGAGCAGTACTTC.

This chain uses TRBV29-1 with TRBJ2-1; 11 positions agree with TRBD1. V lost 4 bases and J lost 8; bases outside the gene matches: 7. The CDR3 spans 14 residues. Per germline, CDR1 SQVTM and CDR2 ANQGSEA. CDR3 protein: CSVAAGQGVYEQFF. CDR3 bases: TGCAGCGTTGCCGCGGGACAGGGGGTCTATGAGCAGTTCTTC.

The CDR3 DNA follows: TGTGCCAGCAGCCCCACCCAGGGGGTGGGTGGCTACACCTTC. This sequence encodes CASSPTQGVGGYTF. This chain links TRBV7-3 with TRBJ1-2; 7 nucleotides agree with TRBD1. J was trimmed by 7 bases and V by 5 bases; bases with no gene match: 10. CDR1 is SGHTA, CDR2 FQGTGA, per germline. There are 14 residues in the CDR3.